These 16 T cell receptor beta chains share one sample of origin, sequenced in a study of T cells in Graves' hyperthyroidism and ophthalmopathy. Amplification targeted TCR beta CDR3 regions from RNA transcripts. HTBI primers were used for first-round RT-PCR of the TCR CDR3. TCRdb analysed the multiplex PCR reads with MiXCR anew, one entry per CDR3 protein. The sample carries approximately 300,000 distinct CDR3 sequences, 15% to 20% recorded once. What was sequenced was blood. These receptors were taken from a woman aged 55-75 years with Graves' ophthalmopathy.

On this clonotype: Compared with germline, one end of the junction differs, possibly owing to a read error. The chain employs TRBV10-3 and TRBJ1-4; tentative D call: TRBD1 (5 bases). The CDR3 loop spans 15 amino acids. Germline-derived CDR1 and CDR2 are ENHRY and SYGVKD. CDR3 DNA sequence: TGTGCCATCAGTGAGAGGGAGGGGAGATATGAAAAACTGCTTTTT. Protein sequence: CAISEREGRYEKLLF.

This clonotype has a count of ten or more. The chain couples TRBV11-2 to TRBJ2-3, with D maybe TRBD2 (6 bases). The CDR3 is 15 amino acids. Trimming took 2 bases from V and 2 from J, leaving 11 bases between them. Per the germline V gene, CDR1 is SGHAT and CDR2 is FQNNGV. The CDR3 here is CASSLSGRHTDTQYF. CDR3 nucleotide sequence: TGTGCCAGCAGCTTAAGCGGGCGGCACACAGATACGCAGTATTTT.

The genes are TRBV5-1 and TRBJ1-1; 9 positions agree with TRBD1. The CDR3 is made up of 15 amino acids. V gave up 4 bases and J gave up 1 base; unmatched junction bases: 5. Germline assignment: CDR1 SGHRS and CDR2 YFSETQ. Here the CDR3 DNA reads TGCGCCAGCAGCGTCCTGGACAGGGGGAACACTGAAGCTTTCTTT. This translates into CASSVLDRGNTEAFF.

This clonotype was detected many times. This chain connects TRBV30 to TRBJ2-3; D ambiguous. CDR1 is GTSNPN, CDR2 SVGIG, per germline (reference sequence). Trimming took 2 bases from V and 0 from J, leaving 12 bases between them. The CDR3 spans 15 residues. CDR3 coding DNA: TGTGCCTGGAGTAGGCCCGGATCTAGCACAGATACGCAGTATTTT. It is translated as CAWSRPGSSTDTQYF.

This clonotype was counted ten times or more. The gene calls are TRBV20-1 and TRBJ1-2; D may be TRBD1 (6 bases). Trimming shortened V by 2 bases and J by 7 bases, and 20 bases separated the two germline ends. CDR1 is DFQATT, CDR2 SNEGSKA, per germline (reference sequence). This CDR3 comprises 15 residues. In DNA, the CDR3 is TGCAGTGCTAGAATCGGGGGCCAGCGCTATGGTGGCTACACCTTC. Protein product: CSARIGGQRYGGYTF.

This clonotype was recorded at least ten times. The V and J genes are TRBV7-9 and TRBJ2-7; D not resolved. Trimming removed 5 bases from V and 1 base from J, with 6 bases in between. Looked up from germline, CDR1 is SEHNR and CDR2 is FQNEAQ (reference sequence). The CDR3 is 12 residues long. The CDR3 spells CASSLISYEQYF. In DNA, the CDR3 is TGTGCCAGCAGCCTAATATCCTACGAGCAGTACTTC. The full variable domain, in which reference TRBV7-9 and TRBJ2-7 provide the parts outside the CDR3, is DTGVSQNPRHKITKRGQNVTFRCDPISEHNRLYWYRQTLGQGPEFLTYFQNEAQLEKSRLLSDRFSAERPKGSFSTLEIQRTEQGDSAMYLCASSLISYEQYFGPGTRLTVT.

This clonotype was seen once. The chain links TRBV12-3 or TRBV12-4 to TRBJ2-2, with D perhaps matching TRBD1 (5 bases). The CDR3 totals 13 residues. The V gene lost 5 bases and the J gene lost 7 bases, with 11 bases spanning the gap. The CDR3 DNA reads as TGTGCCAGCAGTCCTTTAGGGGACGGGGAGCTGTTTTTT. Its translation: CASSPLGDGELFF.

This clonotype was seen repeatedly, ten times or more. The chain couples TRBV2 to TRBJ1-6; no clear D. The V gene's germline CDR1 is SNHLY and CDR2 FYNNEI. The CDR3 has 11 residues. The V and J ends lost 6 bases and 10 bases respectively, with 7 bases between them. CDR3: CASRTDSPLHF. The DNA for the CDR3 is TGTGCCAGCAGGACTGACTCACCCCTCCACTTT.

This clonotype was seen repeatedly, ten times or more. V usage is TRBV10-3 and J usage is TRBJ2-7, with 7 bases aligning to TRBD1. V shed 10 bases, J shed 4 bases, and the junction held 10 bases outside the gene matches. This CDR3 spans 13 amino acids. Looked up from germline, CDR1 is ENHRY and CDR2 is SYGVKD. As DNA, the CDR3 is TGTGCCACCCGAGGGACAGACTCTTACGAGCAGTACTTC. This translates into CATRGTDSYEQYF.

The table lists this clonotype with many counts. V gene TRBV5-5 combines with J gene TRBJ2-1; the D gene is possibly TRBD2 (5 bases). Trimming pared 0 bases from V and 0 bases from J, leaving 13 bases between. Germline V CDR1 and CDR2: SGHKS, YYEKEE (reference sequence). The CDR3 runs to 17 residues. CDR3 DNA: TGTGCCAGCAGCTTGGGGGCGGGTCATCGCTCCTACAATGAGCAGTTCTTC. It is translated as CASSLGAGHRSYNEQFF.

This clonotype has a handful of counts. This sequence may be a read error, since a much larger clone differs from it by one base. The DNA of the CDR3 is TGTGCCAGCAGTAGGAGGGAGACCCAGTACTTC. Its translation is CASSRRETQYF. The rearrangement uses TRBV6-1 and TRBJ2-5, with D perhaps matching TRBD2 (5 bases). In germline, CDR1 is MNHNS, CDR2 SASEGT. The CDR3 length is 11 residues. The ends were cut back, 5 bases at V and 5 bases at J, with 6 bases in the middle.

This clonotype was detected a few times. The CDR3 region is CASSLTHSYEQYF. The CDR3 region has the DNA TGTGCCAGCAGCTTGACACATTCCTACGAGCAGTACTTC. V usage is TRBV5-6 and J usage is TRBJ2-7; no firm D call. The V gene lost 1 base and the J gene lost 1 base, with 6 bases spanning the gap. Germline CDR1 and CDR2: SGHDT and YYEEEE. The CDR3 spans 13 residues.

This clonotype was recorded at least ten times. The rearrangement uses TRBV2 and TRBJ1-1; D may be TRBD1 (5 bases). Germline lookup yields CDR1 SNHLY and CDR2 FYNNEI. This CDR3 contains 14 residues. Between the trimmed V and J ends, which lost 6 bases and 1 base, there was a span of 12 bases. Here the CDR3 reads CASRGTPANTEAFF. Here the CDR3 DNA reads TGTGCCAGCAGGGGGACGCCGGCGAACACTGAAGCTTTCTTT.

This clonotype was seen many times. This chain connects TRBV18 to TRBJ2-7; TRBD1 might be the D (5 bases). The CDR3 is 14 amino acids. CDR1 KGHSH and CDR2 LQKENI come from the germline V gene. V shed 2 bases and J shed 5 bases, with 13 bases lying between them. The CDR3 sequence: CASSPIGAADEQYF. The DNA of the CDR3 is TGTGCCAGCTCACCAATTGGGGCCGCAGACGAGCAGTACTTC.

This clonotype was counted only a few times. The chain links TRBV20-1 to TRBJ2-7; D is unclear. This CDR3 has 14 residues. CDR1 and CDR2 from the germline V gene are DFQATT and SNEGSKA (reference sequence). Trimming left V 4 bases short and J 6 bases short, with 19 bases between. The CDR3: CSATSDTTPFEQYF. CDR3 DNA sequence: TGCAGTGCTACGTCAGACACGACTCCGTTCGAGCAGTACTTC.

This clonotype was counted ten times or more. V and J are TRBV5-1 and TRBJ2-5; D is uncertain. The germline gives CDR1 SGHRS, CDR2 YFSETQ. Trimming took off 3 bases at V and 2 bases at J, with 11 bases between the two ends. This CDR3 comprises 14 residues. DNA of the CDR3: TGCGCCAGCAGCTCCCAGCAGATACAAGAGACCCAGTACTTC. Translating gives CASSSQQIQETQYF.